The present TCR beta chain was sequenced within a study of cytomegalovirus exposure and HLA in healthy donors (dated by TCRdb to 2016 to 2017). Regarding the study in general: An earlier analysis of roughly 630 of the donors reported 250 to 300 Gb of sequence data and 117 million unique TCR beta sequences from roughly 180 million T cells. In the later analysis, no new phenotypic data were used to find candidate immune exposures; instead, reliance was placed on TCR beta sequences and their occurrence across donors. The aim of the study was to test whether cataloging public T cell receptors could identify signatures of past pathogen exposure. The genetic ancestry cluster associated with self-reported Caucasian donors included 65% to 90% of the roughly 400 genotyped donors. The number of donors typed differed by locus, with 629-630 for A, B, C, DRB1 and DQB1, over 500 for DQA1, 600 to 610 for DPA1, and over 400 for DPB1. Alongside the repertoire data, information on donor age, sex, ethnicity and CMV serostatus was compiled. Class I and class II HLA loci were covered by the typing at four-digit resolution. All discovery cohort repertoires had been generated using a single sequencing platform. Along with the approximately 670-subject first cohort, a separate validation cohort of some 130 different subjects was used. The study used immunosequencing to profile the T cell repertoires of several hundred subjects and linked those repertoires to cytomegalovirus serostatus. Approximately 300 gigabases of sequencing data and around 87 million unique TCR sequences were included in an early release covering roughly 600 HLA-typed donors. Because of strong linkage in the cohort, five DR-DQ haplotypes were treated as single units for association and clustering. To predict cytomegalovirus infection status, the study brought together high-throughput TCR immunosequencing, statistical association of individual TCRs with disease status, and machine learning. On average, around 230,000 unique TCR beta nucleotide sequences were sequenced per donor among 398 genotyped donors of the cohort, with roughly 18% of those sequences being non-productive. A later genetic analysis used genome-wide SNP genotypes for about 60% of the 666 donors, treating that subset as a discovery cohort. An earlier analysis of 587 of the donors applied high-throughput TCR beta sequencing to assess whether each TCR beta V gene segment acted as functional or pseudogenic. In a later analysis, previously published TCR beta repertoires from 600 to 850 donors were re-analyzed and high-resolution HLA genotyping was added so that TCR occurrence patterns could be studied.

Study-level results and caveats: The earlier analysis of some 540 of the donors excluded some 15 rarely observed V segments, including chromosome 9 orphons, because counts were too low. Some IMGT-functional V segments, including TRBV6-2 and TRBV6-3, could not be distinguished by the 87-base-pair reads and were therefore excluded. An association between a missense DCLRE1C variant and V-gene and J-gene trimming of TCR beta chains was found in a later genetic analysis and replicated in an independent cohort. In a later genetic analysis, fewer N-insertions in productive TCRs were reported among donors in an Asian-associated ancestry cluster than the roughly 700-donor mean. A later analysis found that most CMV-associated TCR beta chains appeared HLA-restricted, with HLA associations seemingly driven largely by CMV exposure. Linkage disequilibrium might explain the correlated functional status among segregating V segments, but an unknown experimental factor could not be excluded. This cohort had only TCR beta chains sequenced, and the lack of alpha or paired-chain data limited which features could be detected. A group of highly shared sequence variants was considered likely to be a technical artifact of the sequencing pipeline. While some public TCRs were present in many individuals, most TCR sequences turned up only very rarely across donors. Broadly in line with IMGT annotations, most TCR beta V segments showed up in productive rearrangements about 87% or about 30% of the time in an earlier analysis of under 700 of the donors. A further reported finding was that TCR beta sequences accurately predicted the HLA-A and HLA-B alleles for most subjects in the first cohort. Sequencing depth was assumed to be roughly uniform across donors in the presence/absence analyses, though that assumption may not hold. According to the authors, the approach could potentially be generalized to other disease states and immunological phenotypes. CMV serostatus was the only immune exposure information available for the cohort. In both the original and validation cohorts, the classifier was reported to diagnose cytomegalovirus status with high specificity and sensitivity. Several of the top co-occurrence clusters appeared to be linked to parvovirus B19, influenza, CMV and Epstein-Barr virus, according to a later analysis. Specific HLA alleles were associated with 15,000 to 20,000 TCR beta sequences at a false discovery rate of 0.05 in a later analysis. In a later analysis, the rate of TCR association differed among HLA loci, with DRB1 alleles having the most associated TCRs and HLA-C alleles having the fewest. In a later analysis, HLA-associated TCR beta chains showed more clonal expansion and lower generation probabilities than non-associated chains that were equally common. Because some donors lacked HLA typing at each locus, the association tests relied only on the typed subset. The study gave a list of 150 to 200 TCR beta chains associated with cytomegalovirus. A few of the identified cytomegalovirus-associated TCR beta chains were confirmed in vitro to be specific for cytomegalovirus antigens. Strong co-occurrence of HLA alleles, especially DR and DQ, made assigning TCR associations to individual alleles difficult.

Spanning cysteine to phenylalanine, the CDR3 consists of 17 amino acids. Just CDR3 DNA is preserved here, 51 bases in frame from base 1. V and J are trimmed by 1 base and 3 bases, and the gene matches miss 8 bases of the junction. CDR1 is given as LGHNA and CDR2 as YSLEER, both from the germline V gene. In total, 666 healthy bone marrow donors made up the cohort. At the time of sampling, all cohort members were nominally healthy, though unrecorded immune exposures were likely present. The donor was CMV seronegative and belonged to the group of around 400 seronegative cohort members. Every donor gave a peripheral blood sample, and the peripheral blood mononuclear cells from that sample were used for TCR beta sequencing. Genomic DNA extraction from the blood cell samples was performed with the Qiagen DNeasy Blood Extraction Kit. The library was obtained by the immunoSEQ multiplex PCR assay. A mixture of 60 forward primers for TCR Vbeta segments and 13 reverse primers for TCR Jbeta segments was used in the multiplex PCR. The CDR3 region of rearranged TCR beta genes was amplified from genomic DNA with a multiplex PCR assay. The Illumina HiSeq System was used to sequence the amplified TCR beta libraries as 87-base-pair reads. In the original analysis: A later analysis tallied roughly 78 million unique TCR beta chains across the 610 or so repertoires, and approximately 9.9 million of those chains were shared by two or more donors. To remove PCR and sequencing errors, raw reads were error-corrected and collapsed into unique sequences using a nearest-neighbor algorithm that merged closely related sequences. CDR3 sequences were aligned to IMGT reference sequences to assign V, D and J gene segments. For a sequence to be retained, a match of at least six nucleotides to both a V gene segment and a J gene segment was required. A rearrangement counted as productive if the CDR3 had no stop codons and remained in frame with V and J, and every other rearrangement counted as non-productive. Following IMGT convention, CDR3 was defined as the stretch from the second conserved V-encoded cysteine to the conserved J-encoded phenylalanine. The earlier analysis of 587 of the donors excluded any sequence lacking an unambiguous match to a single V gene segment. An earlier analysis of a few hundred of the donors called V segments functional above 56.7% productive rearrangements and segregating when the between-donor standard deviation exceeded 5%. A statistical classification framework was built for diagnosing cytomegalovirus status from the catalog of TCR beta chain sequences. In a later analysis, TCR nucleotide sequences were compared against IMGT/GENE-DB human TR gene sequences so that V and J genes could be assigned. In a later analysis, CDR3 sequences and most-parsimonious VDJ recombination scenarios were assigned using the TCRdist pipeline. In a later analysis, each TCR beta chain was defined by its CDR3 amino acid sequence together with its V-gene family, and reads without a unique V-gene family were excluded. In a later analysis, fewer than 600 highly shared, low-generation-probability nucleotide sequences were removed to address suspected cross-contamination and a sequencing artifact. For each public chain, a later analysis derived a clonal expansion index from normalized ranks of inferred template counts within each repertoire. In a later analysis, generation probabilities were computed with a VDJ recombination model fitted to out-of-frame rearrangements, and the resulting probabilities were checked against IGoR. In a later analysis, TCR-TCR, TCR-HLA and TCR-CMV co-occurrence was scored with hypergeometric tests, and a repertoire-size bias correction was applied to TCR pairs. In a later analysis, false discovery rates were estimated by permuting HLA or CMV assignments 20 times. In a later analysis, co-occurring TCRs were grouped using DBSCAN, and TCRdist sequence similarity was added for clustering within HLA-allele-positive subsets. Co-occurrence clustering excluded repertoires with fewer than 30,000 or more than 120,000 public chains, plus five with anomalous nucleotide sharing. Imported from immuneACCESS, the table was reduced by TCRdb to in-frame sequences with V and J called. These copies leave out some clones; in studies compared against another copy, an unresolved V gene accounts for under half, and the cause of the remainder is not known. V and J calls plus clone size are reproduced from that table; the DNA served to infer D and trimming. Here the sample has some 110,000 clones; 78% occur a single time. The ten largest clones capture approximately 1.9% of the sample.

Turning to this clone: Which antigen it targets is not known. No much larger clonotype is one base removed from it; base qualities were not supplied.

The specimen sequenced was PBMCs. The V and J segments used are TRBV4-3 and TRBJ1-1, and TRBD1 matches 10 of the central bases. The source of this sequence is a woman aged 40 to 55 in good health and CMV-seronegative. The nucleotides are TGCGCCAGCAGCCAAGGACGGACAGGGGGGAAGGACACTGAAGCTTTCTTT. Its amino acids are CASSQGRTGGKDTEAFF.